This entry concerns a single TCR beta chain. The antigen remains undetermined. The CDR3 spans 14 residues. Trimming cost V 4 bases and J 4 bases; bases outside gene matches: 2. In germline, CDR1 is SGHRS, CDR2 YFSETQ. Systemic immunosuppression or a history of autoimmune disease excluded patients. Sampled blood was obtained at baseline, cycle 4 day 1, and cycle 7 day 1. Sequencing used immunoSEQ multiplex PCR; TCRdb keeps in-frame clones, though not all of them. The data contain roughly 140,000 clones, 85% to 95% of them seen just once; the ten biggest clones take up about 0.33%. The data belong to a study of OX40 agonist ivuxolimab in advanced cancers. The overall study: Participants could have had prior anti-PD-1, anti-PD-L1 or anti-CTLA-4 therapy, and around 40% had some.

Overall study results and limits: On average, a greater number of expanded clones characterised CD8+ T cells relative to CD4+.

Sequences were derived from CD4+ or CD8+ T cells sorted from blood, sampled in a trial of the OX40 agonist ivuxolimab. The rearrangement uses TRBV5-1 and TRBJ2-2, with TRBD2 matching 9 bases. The source is an adult with an advanced solid tumor such as melanoma, head and neck, liver or kidney cancer. The CDR3 bases are TGCGCCAGCAGCAAACTAGCGGGCACCGGGGAGCTGTTTTTT. It translates to CASSKLAGTGELFF.